The 18 T cell receptor beta chains listed next were all sequenced from one sample in a study of blood T cell repertoires in COVID-19. TCRdb keeps only in-frame clones here, not all; method: immunoSEQ multiplex PCR. The sample yields about 88,000 clones, about 90% seen once. Sequenced input: peripheral blood. Receptors originate from a man in his late teens or twenties with COVID-19, enrolled during active disease.

As concerns this clone: Compared with germline, one end of the junction differs, possibly owing to a read error. The chain is built from TRBV15 and TRBJ1-4; D not certain. The germline V gene has CDR1 LNHNV and CDR2 YYDKDF (reference sequence). The CDR3 totals 17 residues. CDR3 sequence (DNA): TGTGCCACCAGCAGAGATAGTGTTGGCGCAACTAATGAAAAACTGCTTTTT. Encoded protein: CATSRDSVGATNEKLLF.

This rearrangement joins TRBV11-2 to TRBJ2-3; D unresolved. Trimming removed 5 bases from V and 0 bases from J, with 12 bases in between. This CDR3 has 15 residues. Germline CDR1 and CDR2: SGHAT and FQNNGV. The CDR3 loop is CASSPVPVSTDTQYF. In nucleotides, the CDR3 is TGTGCCAGCAGCCCAGTTCCAGTCAGCACAGATACGCAGTATTTT.

The V and J genes are TRBV28 and TRBJ1-2; 10 bases align to TRBD1. Germline loops: CDR1 MDHEN, CDR2 SYDVKM. CDR3 length: 16 residues. J was trimmed by 1 base and V by 2 bases; bases with no gene match: 4. The CDR3 reads CASSLDRDRGNYGYTF. The CDR3 DNA follows: TGTGCCAGCAGTTTAGACAGGGACAGGGGTAACTATGGCTACACCTTC.

CDR3 coding DNA: TGTGCCAGCAGTTATTCCAGGGAGGGAAAATATAGCAATCAGCCCCAGCATTTT. Protein sequence: CASSYSREGKYSNQPQHF. This rearrangement joins TRBV6-2 or TRBV6-3 to TRBJ1-5; D is possibly TRBD1 (5 bases). In germline, CDR1 is MNHEY, CDR2 SVGEGT. Trimming stripped 3 bases from V and 0 bases from J, with 18 bases between. This CDR3 region has 18 residues.

This rearrangement joins TRBV19 to TRBJ1-5; 8 bases are a match to TRBD1. V shed 1 base and J 0 bases; nucleotides not matched to a gene: 5. CDR1 LNHDA and CDR2 SQIVND come from the germline V gene (reference sequence). CDR3 length: 17 residues. Here the CDR3 reads CASSIAGTGYSNQPQHF. CDR3 DNA: TGTGCCAGTAGTATAGCCGGGACAGGTTATAGCAATCAGCCCCAGCATTTT.

J is TRBJ2-7 and V is TRBV7-9; 12 positions agree with TRBD2. CDR3 size: 15 residues. Germline V CDR1 and CDR2: SEHNR, FQNEAQ (reference sequence). V lost 5 bases to trimming and J lost 5 bases; unmatched junction nucleotides: 7. CDR3 in DNA: TGTGCCAGCAGCCTACTAGCGGGGGGCCCCCACGAGCAGTACTTC. Amino acid sequence: CASSLLAGGPHEQYF.

J is TRBJ2-3 and V is TRBV10-3, with TRBD2 as a possible D gene (5 bases). CDR3 length: 14 residues. Germline V CDR1 and CDR2: ENHRY, SYGVKD. Trimming removed 6 bases at V and 1 base at J, with 11 bases between. The CDR3 region has the DNA TGTGCCATCAGATTAGCGTCTGGCACAGATACGCAGTATTTT. Amino acid sequence: CAIRLASGTDTQYF.

The rearrangement joins TRBV25-1 to TRBJ2-5; TRBD1 matches at 8 bases. Losses at the gene ends were 7 bases for V and 4 bases for J; bases not matched to a gene: 5. The CDR3 loop spans 13 amino acids. Germline CDR1 is MGHDK and CDR2 is SYGVNS. The CDR3 DNA follows: TGTGCCAGCACAGGGGGCGTTTCAGAGACCCAGTACTTC. Translation gives CASTGGVSETQYF. The full variable domain, rest sourced from reference TRBV25-1 and TRBJ2-5, is EADIYQTPRYLVIGTGKKITLECSQTMGHDKMYWYQQDPGMELHLIHYSYGVNSTEKGDLSSESTVSRIRTEHFPLTLESARPSHTSQYLCASTGGVSETQYFGPGTRLLVL.

About this clone itself: Relative to the germline gene, one junction end is altered; a read error may explain this. This CDR3 reads CASRSLGQGELGKLLF. CDR3 bases: TGTGCCAGCAGATCCTTAGGACAGGGGGAGCTCGGAAAACTGCTTTTT. The chain carries TRBV27 and TRBJ1-4; 10 nucleotides agree with TRBD1. Germline CDR1 and CDR2: MNHEY and SMNVEV (reference sequence). There are 16 residues in the CDR3.

The rearrangement joins TRBV9 to TRBJ2-1; 7 nucleotides align to TRBD2. Germline V lookup: CDR1 SGDLS, CDR2 YYNGEE. This CDR3 has 15 amino acids. Germline trimming cut 2 bases from V and 6 bases from J; bases unmatched to any gene: 8. The CDR3 region is CASSVGGRGSNEQFF. CDR3 nucleotide sequence: TGTGCCAGCAGCGTGGGCGGGAGAGGCTCCAATGAGCAGTTCTTC.

The V and J genes are TRBV4-1 and TRBJ1-2; D not resolved. Trimming removed 2 bases at V and 4 bases at J, with 20 bases between. Germline V gene data show CDR1 as MGHRA and CDR2 as YSYEKL. This CDR3 has 17 amino acids. The DNA for the CDR3 is TGCGCCAGCAGCCAACCTTCGAGAGGGTTCGGGGTCTATGGCTACACCTTC. Its translation: CASSQPSRGFGVYGYTF.

The chain combines TRBV9 with TRBJ2-1, with 8 nucleotides matching TRBD2. Losses at the gene ends were 1 base for V and 3 bases for J; bases not matched to a gene: 3. Germline V gene data show CDR1 as SGDLS and CDR2 as YYNGEE. The CDR3 length is 15 residues. The CDR3 sequence is CASSVLGLGYNEQFF. The DNA for the CDR3 is TGTGCCAGCAGCGTATTGGGACTAGGCTACAATGAGCAGTTCTTC.

Details on this clone: Other DNA sequences in the same sample also yield this CDR3. This chain links TRBV3-1 (or the pseudogene TRBV3-2) with TRBJ2-3; the D is unclear. This CDR3 region has 14 residues. V gave up 6 bases and J gave up 0 bases, with 10 bases separating them. Germline V gives CDR1 LGHDT, CDR2 YNNKEL (reference sequence). CDR3: CASSYRTSTDTQYF. CDR3 DNA sequence: TGTGCCAGCAGTTACAGAACTAGCACAGATACGCAGTATTTT.

This chain connects TRBV19 to TRBJ2-4, with 8 bases matching TRBD1. This CDR3 has 14 amino acids. J lost 6 bases, V lost 1 base, and 2 bases had no gene match. Germline CDR1 and CDR2: LNHDA and SQIVND (reference sequence). CDR3 in DNA: TGTGCCAGTAGTATAGGACAGGGGATAAACATTCAGTACTTC. Its protein product is CASSIGQGINIQYF.

This sequence joins TRBV7-2 and TRBJ1-2, with D perhaps TRBD1 (5 bases). Germline assignment: CDR1 SGHTA and CDR2 FQGNSA. CDR3 size: 13 residues. V lost 5 bases to trimming and J lost 3 bases, with 10 bases between them. As DNA, the CDR3 is TGTGCCAGCAGCCCAGGGACTGACTATGGCTACACCTTC. It specifies CASSPGTDYGYTF.

The V call is TRBV13, the J call TRBJ2-1, with D unresolved. V gave up 4 bases and J gave up 6 bases, with 10 bases separating them. This CDR3 comprises 13 residues. Looked up from germline, CDR1 is PRHDT and CDR2 is FYEKMQ (reference sequence). In nucleotides, the CDR3 is TGTGCCAGCAGCTCGGAGAGCCTCAATGAGCAGTTCTTC. It is translated as CASSSESLNEQFF.

The chain recombines TRBV24-1 with TRBJ2-1; TRBD2 aligns across 13 bases. Unmatched junction bases numbered 8, after V lost 0 bases and J lost 4 bases. CDR3 length equals 19 residues. Germline CDR1 and CDR2: KGHDR and SFDVKD. CDR3 sequence reads: CATSDLSRGTSGNYNEQFF. DNA for the CDR3: TGTGCCACCAGTGATTTGAGTAGGGGGACTAGCGGGAATTACAATGAGCAGTTCTTC.

This chain connects TRBV27 to TRBJ2-7, with 16 bases identical to TRBD2. The CDR3 contains 18 residues. Germline CDR1 reads MNHEY; CDR2 reads SMNVEV (reference sequence). V was pared by 4 bases and J by 1 base, with 7 bases of the junction left unmatched. The CDR3 sequence: CASSSQGLAGGPSYEQYF. The CDR3 nucleotides are TGTGCCAGCAGTTCCCAGGGACTAGCGGGAGGGCCTTCCTACGAGCAGTACTTC.